Listed here are 15 T cell receptor beta chains from one sample, sequenced in a study of blood T cells in healthy people across ages. A sample-barcoded 5' primer and a J-beta primer mix were used in a second PCR of roughly 7 to 11 cycles. TCRdb re-analysed the 5' RACE reads in MiXCR, keeping a single row per CDR3 protein. This sample has roughly 1.7 million distinct CDR3 sequences, with roughly 32% found just once. Sample: blood. The source is a woman aged 30 to 39 in good health.

This chain connects TRBV4-1 to TRBJ2-7, with D tentatively TRBD1 or TRBD2 (6 bases each). CDR3 length: 17 residues. With 4 bases removed from V and 1 base from J, the gap between germline ends came to 20 bases. Germline V gives CDR1 MGHRA, CDR2 YSYEKL. CDR3 sequence reads: CASSRDFGGVGSYEQYF. CDR3 nucleotide sequence: TGCGCCAGCAGCCGAGATTTCGGGGGCGTCGGGTCCTACGAGCAGTACTTC.

This clonotype was detected once. The V and J genes are TRBV4-1 and TRBJ1-2, with D unresolved. Germline-derived CDR1 and CDR2 are MGHRA and YSYEKL. Trimming shortened V by 1 base and J by 6 bases, and 21 bases separated the two germline ends. The CDR3 covers 17 residues. CDR3 sequence reads: CASSQASAGRLNHGYTF. The CDR3 DNA is TGCGCCAGCAGCCAAGCTTCGGCGGGCAGGTTGAACCATGGCTACACCTTC.

This clonotype was observed a handful of times. The chain employs TRBV4-1 and TRBJ2-4; D unclear. V lost 1 base and J lost 0, with 10 bases in between. CDR3 length: 16 residues. The germline V gene encodes CDR1 MGHRA and CDR2 YSYEKL. In DNA, the CDR3 is TGCGCCAGCAGCCAAGTGGGTCAGTTAGCCAAAAACATTCAGTACTTC. Encoded protein: CASSQVGQLAKNIQYF.

Concerning this clonotype: Germline is not matched at one junction end, which may reflect a read error. This chain connects TRBV7-3 to TRBJ2-6, with D possibly TRBD1 on 5 matching bases. CDR1 is SGHTA and CDR2 is FQGTGA in the germline V gene. CDR3 length: 14 amino acids. The CDR3 region is CASSTYSGANVPTF. DNA of the CDR3: TGTGCCAGCAGCACGTACTCTGGGGCCAACGTCCCGACTTTC.

V gene TRBV28 combines with J gene TRBJ2-1; 11 positions match TRBD2. The DNA end is a closer match to TRBJ2-7, so the J assignment may be wrong. Germline CDR1 reads MDHEN; CDR2 reads SYDVKM. There are 16 residues in the CDR3. In DNA form, the CDR3 reads TGTGCCAGCAGCTCCGAACTACTAGCGGGAGTATACGAGCAGTACTTC. Translated, it gives CASSSELLAGVYEQYF.

About this clonotype itself: This sequence may be a read error, since a much larger clone differs from it by one base. The rearrangement joins TRBV29-1 to TRBJ2-3; 12 bases agree with TRBD2. The CDR3 extends over 15 amino acids. CDR1 is SQVTM, CDR2 ANQGSEA, per germline. Trimming at V came to 7 bases and at J to 5 bases, leaving 10 bases not matched to a gene. The chain's CDR3 is CSAAASGGARDTQYF. The CDR3, as DNA: TGCAGCGCTGCAGCTAGCGGGGGGGCCAGAGATACGCAGTATTTT.

J is TRBJ1-2 and V is TRBV5-1, with D perhaps matching TRBD1 (5 bases). The CDR3 consists of 16 residues. CDR1 is SGHRS and CDR2 is YFSETQ in the germline V gene. Trimming removed 0 bases at V and 2 bases at J, with 14 bases between. The CDR3 is CASSLEGQGRNYGYTF. The CDR3 DNA follows: TGCGCCAGCAGCTTGGAGGGGCAGGGAAGGAACTATGGCTACACCTTC.

This clonotype was observed a few times. V and J are TRBV7-2 and TRBJ2-5; unclear D gene. The length of the CDR3 is 15 residues. Trimming removed 0 bases from V and 5 bases from J, with 13 bases in between. CDR1 is SGHTA and CDR2 is FQGNSA in the germline V gene. The CDR3, as DNA: TGTGCCAGCAGCTTAGCATGGGGTATGTTGGAGACCCAGTACTTC. This gives the protein CASSLAWGMLETQYF.

At least ten counts were recorded for this clonotype. The chain carries TRBV24-1 and TRBJ2-4, with a tentative D call TRBD2 (6 bases). Germline CDR1 reads KGHDR; CDR2 reads SFDVKD. V lost 5 bases to trimming and J lost 9 bases, with 13 bases between them. The CDR3 covers 13 residues. CDR3 in amino acids: CATSGLLAIIQYF. The CDR3 DNA is TGTGCCACCAGTGGCTTACTAGCTATCATTCAGTACTTC.

The V call is TRBV4-1, the J call TRBJ1-2; 8 nucleotides match TRBD1. The CDR3 runs 16 residues. Per germline, CDR1 MGHRA and CDR2 YSYEKL. Unmatched junction bases numbered 11, after V lost 4 bases and J lost 4 bases. In DNA, the CDR3 is TGCGCCAGCAGCCCTCCAGGGACAGGACTGATCTATGGCTACACCTTC. As protein: CASSPPGTGLIYGYTF.

The V gene is TRBV18, the J gene TRBJ2-5, with D possibly being TRBD1 or TRBD2 (5 bases each). This CDR3 region has 15 residues. Trimming removed 3 bases at V and 11 bases at J, with 22 bases between. Looked up from germline, CDR1 is KGHSH and CDR2 is LQKENI. The CDR3 DNA is TGTGCCAGCTCACCGGGCACAGGACCCAGTTGGGAGCAGTACTTC. This sequence encodes CASSPGTGPSWEQYF. Full variable domain (rest looked up from reference TRBV18 and TRBJ2-5): NAGVMQNPRHLVRRRGQEARLRCSPMKGHSHVYWYRQLPEEGLKFMVYLQKENIIDESGMPKERFSAEFPKEGPSILRIQQVVRGDSAAYFCASSPGTGPSWEQYFGPGTRLLVL.

A single count supports this clonotype. One end of the junction does not line up with germline, which may come from a read error. The chain uses TRBV10-3 and TRBJ1-1; 7 nucleotides align to TRBD1. Germline V gene lookup returns CDR1 ENHRY and CDR2 SYGVKD. There are 14 residues in the CDR3. The CDR3 sequence is CAIRRGGLNTGAFF. The CDR3 nucleotides read TGTGCCATCAGGAGAGGGGGCTTGAACACTGGAGCTTTCTTT.

The CDR3 loop is CASSEYRGEDEQYF. CDR3 in DNA: TGTGCCAGCAGTGAATACAGGGGCGAGGACGAGCAGTACTTC. The V call is TRBV25-1, the J call TRBJ2-7; possible D gene TRBD1, 6 bases. In germline, CDR1 is MGHDK, CDR2 SYGVNS. The CDR3 is 14 amino acids. With 0 bases removed from V and 5 bases from J, the gap between germline ends came to 11 bases.

The chain carries TRBV5-6 and TRBJ2-7, with 9 positions matching TRBD2. Trimming took 5 bases from V and 1 from J; bases not matched to a gene: 10. Germline V gene sequence: CDR1 SGHDT, CDR2 YYEEEE. The CDR3 has 16 amino acids. The CDR3 region is CASSFDRTSDSYEQYF. CDR3 bases: TGTGCCAGCAGTTTTGACCGGACTAGCGATTCCTACGAGCAGTACTTC.

The V gene is TRBV20-1, the J gene TRBJ2-5; D is ambiguous. V was clipped by 7 bases and J by 2 bases, with 14 bases between them. CDR1 and CDR2 (germline): DFQATT, SNEGSKA (reference sequence). The CDR3 contains 13 residues. As DNA, the CDR3 is TGCAGTGGGTATAAGGCTAGACAAGAGACCCAGTACTTC. The encoded protein is CSGYKARQETQYF.